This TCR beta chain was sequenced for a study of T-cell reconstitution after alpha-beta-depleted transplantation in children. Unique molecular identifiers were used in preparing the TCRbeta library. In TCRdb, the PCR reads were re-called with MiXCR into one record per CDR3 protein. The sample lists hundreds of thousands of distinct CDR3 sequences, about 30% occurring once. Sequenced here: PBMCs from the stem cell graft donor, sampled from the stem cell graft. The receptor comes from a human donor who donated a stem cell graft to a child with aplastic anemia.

The CDR3 spells CASSFRPSPETQYF. The CDR3 coding sequence is TGTGCCAGCAGTTTCCGGCCATCTCCGGAGACCCAGTACTTC. The V and J genes are TRBV27 and TRBJ2-5; no definite D call. There are 14 residues in the CDR3. The germline V and J ends were trimmed by 3 bases and 5 bases, with 13 bases remaining between them. The germline CDR1 and CDR2 sequences are MNHEY and SMNVEV (reference sequence).